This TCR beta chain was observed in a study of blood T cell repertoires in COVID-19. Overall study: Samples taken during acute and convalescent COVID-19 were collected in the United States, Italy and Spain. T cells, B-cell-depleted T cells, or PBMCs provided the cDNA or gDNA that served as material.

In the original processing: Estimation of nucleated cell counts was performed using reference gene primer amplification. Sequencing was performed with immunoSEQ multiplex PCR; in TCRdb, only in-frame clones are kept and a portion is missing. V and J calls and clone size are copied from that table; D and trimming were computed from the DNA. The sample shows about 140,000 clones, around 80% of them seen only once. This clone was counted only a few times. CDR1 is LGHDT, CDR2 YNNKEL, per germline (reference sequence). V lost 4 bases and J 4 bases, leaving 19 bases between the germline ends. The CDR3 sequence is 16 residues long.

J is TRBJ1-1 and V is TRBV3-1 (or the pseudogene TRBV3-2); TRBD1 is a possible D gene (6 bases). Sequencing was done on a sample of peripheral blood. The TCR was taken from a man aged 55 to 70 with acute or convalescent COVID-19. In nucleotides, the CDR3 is TGTGCCAGCAGCCCTCGGACAGTTCGGCCGGGCACTGAAGCTTTCTTT. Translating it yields CASSPRTVRPGTEAFF.